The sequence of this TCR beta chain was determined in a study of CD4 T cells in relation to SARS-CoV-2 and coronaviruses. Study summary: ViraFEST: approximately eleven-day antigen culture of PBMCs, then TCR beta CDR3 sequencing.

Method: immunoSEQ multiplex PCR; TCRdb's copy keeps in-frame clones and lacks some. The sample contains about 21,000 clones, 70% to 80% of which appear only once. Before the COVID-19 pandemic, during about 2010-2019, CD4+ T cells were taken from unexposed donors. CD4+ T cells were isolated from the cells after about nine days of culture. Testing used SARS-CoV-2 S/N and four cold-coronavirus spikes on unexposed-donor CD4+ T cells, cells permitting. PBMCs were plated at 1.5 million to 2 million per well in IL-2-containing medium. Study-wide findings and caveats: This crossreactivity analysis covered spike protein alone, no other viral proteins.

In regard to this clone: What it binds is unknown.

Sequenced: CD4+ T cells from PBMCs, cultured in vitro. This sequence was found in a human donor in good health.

The CDR3 sequence: CASQTAGQGQETQYF. In DNA, the CDR3 is TGCGCCAGCCAAACGGCGGGACAGGGCCAAGAGACCCAGTACTTC. V is TRBV5-1 and J is TRBJ2-5; 9 nucleotides match TRBD1. Germline V gives CDR1 SGHRS, CDR2 YFSETQ. The CDR3 covers 15 residues. V shed 7 bases, J shed 1 base, and the junction held 8 bases outside the gene matches.